The sequence of this T cell receptor beta chain was determined in a study of blood T cell repertoires in COVID-19. This CDR3 is built from 14 residues. Trimming pared 0 bases from V and 1 base from J, leaving 8 bases between. Per the germline V gene, CDR1 is SGHDT and CDR2 is YYEEEE. Repertoires were generated with immunoSEQ multiplex PCR, while TCRdb's copy carries only in-frame clones and drops some. The data hold around 390,000 clones, with roughly 89% observed a single time. Sequenced input: PBMCs or T cells enriched from blood (not recorded which). The sequence derives from a woman in her fifties or sixties who had recovered from COVID-19. V usage is TRBV5-6 and J usage is TRBJ2-7, with a tentative D call TRBD2 (5 bases). The CDR3 DNA follows: TGTGCCAGCAGCTTGGGAGGGCTGTCCTACGAGCAGTACTTC. It specifies CASSLGGLSYEQYF.